This T cell receptor (beta chain) was profiled in a study of graft-versus-host responses after intestinal transplantation. Background on the study: Anti-thymocyte globulin induction preceded approximately three years of tacrolimus and steroid maintenance in all recipients.

General study results and limits: Some patients had graft-donor T cell macrochimerism. In their allografts, the ratios of graft-versus-host to host-versus-graft T cell clones were high. Recipient-marrow GvH clones were detected, some having first appeared in ileum or blood. Declining HvG levels early post-transplant were linked to peak circulating GvH clone levels.

Concerning this clone: Its antigen is as yet unknown.

The CDR3 is 15 amino acids. Germline V lookup: CDR1 SGHDN, CDR2 FVKESK. V lost 2 bases and J 0 bases, leaving 11 bases between the germline ends. TCRdb's table, derived via immunoSEQ multiplex PCR, lists solely in-frame clones and lacks some. Counted here are around 90,000 clones, under 95% occurring once; the ten biggest clones make up about 0.07%. The sequence was obtained from a human donor who was the organ donor for an intestinal transplant. The chain links TRBV14 to TRBJ2-7; maybe TRBD1 (6 bases). Source: unstimulated CD8+ T cells sorted from spleen or lymph node cells, taken before transplant. Here the CDR3 reads CASSQPGTTSYEQYF. CDR3 nucleotide sequence: TGTGCCAGCAGCCAACCCGGGACAACCTCCTACGAGCAGTACTTC.